A single sample is the source of the 17 T cell receptor beta chains below, sequenced in a study of technical replicates of blood from several donors. The repertoire was sequenced with immunoSEQ multiplex PCR; TCRdb's copy has only in-frame clones and lacks some. The sample lists almost 55,000 clones, around 95% seen once, with about 0.22% in the top ten. Sequenced material: T cells isolated from PBMCs. The receptors were sampled from a human donor in good health.

This clone was recorded only once. This chain uses TRBV28 with TRBJ2-7; a weak D match, TRBD1 (5 bases). Germline CDR1 MDHEN, CDR2 SYDVKM. Trimming shortened V by 1 base and J by 5 bases, and 15 bases separated the two germline ends. CDR3 length: 15 amino acids. CDR3 residues: CASSLSGSLIHEQYF. CDR3 nucleotide sequence: TGTGCCAGCAGTTTATCAGGGTCTTTGATCCACGAGCAGTACTTC. Supplemented by reference TRBV28 and TRBJ2-7, the full variable domain reads DVKVTQSSRYLVKRTGEKVFLECVQDMDHENMFWYRQDPGLGLRLIYFSYDVKMKEKGDIPEGYSVSREKKERFSLILESASTNQTSMYLCASSLSGSLIHEQYFGPGTRLTVT.

The CDR3 nucleotides are TGTGCCAGCAGTTCACGTGGGAGTGGACCGTCCGGGGAGCTGTTTTTT. Its translation: CASSSRGSGPSGELFF. The chain employs TRBV6-6 and TRBJ2-2; a possible D gene is TRBD2 (5 bases). This CDR3 has 16 residues. The germline V and J ends were trimmed by 4 bases and 6 bases, with 18 bases remaining between them. Germline V gene sequence: CDR1 MNHNY, CDR2 SVGAGI (reference sequence).

This chain links TRBV10-1 with TRBJ2-2; D gene ambiguous. Trimming removed 2 bases at V and 4 bases at J, with 8 bases between. The germline gives CDR1 WNHNN, CDR2 SYGVQD (reference sequence). The CDR3 runs 14 residues. The CDR3 nucleotides read TGCGCCAGCAGTGAGGGGCGCACCACCGGGGAGCTGTTTTTT. This codes for CASSEGRTTGELFF.

The chain links TRBV5-1 to TRBJ1-2, with TRBD1 matching over 9 bases. Germline V gene sequence: CDR1 SGHRS, CDR2 YFSETQ. This CDR3 spans 15 amino acids. V shed 2 bases, J shed 8 bases, and the junction held 10 bases outside the gene matches. In nucleotides, the CDR3 is TGCGCCAGCAGCTTCACTCTACAGGGGGCGGGCGGCTACACCTTC. Amino acids: CASSFTLQGAGGYTF.

V is TRBV12-5 and J is TRBJ1-5; 7 bases line up with TRBD1. The CDR3 runs to 14 residues. Germline V lookup: CDR1 LGHNT, CDR2 FRNRAP. V shed 9 bases and J 7 bases; nucleotides not matched to a gene: 12. CDR3 sequence: CASCVGGAGQPQHF. In DNA, the CDR3 is TGTGCTAGCTGCGTAGGGGGCGCAGGACAGCCCCAGCATTTT.

The chain joins TRBV28 to TRBJ2-7; 7 bases align to TRBD1. CDR3 length equals 13 residues. Germline CDR1 reads MDHEN; CDR2 reads SYDVKM. The junction had 2 bases not matched to a gene; V was cut back by 5 bases and J by 1 base. CDR3 sequence (DNA): TGTGCCAGCAGTGGCAGGGGGTCCTACGAGCAGTACTTC. Its translation is CASSGRGSYEQYF.

This chain links TRBV11-2 with TRBJ1-4, with D possibly TRBD1 on 5 matching bases. The germline gives CDR1 SGHAT, CDR2 FQNNGV. The CDR3 covers 15 residues. Trimming stripped 5 bases from V and 4 bases from J, with 14 bases between. The CDR3 DNA reads TGTGCCAGCAGCACCAGGGCCAGAAGTAATGAAAAACTGTTTTTT. It translates to CASSTRARSNEKLFF.

The V call is TRBV6-5, the J call TRBJ1-5, with D possibly matching TRBD1 (5 bases). The germline V gene has CDR1 MNHEY and CDR2 SVGAGI. The CDR3 consists of 15 residues. V was pared by 5 bases and J by 4 bases, with 15 bases between. CDR3 loop: CASSTLSGGNQPQHF. DNA for the CDR3: TGTGCCAGCAGTACCCTGTCGGGGGGAAATCAGCCCCAGCATTTT.

The J gene is TRBJ1-3, the V gene TRBV6-6; 7 bases line up with TRBD1. V dropped 6 bases and J dropped 4; count of bases not matched to a gene: 6. The CDR3 sequence is 14 residues long. Per the germline V gene, CDR1 is MNHNY and CDR2 is SVGAGI (reference sequence). The CDR3 reads CASRTGISGNTIYF. The CDR3 nucleotides read TGTGCCAGCAGGACAGGGATATCCGGAAACACCATATATTTT.

This clone was observed a single time. The gene calls are TRBV6-5 and TRBJ2-2; D not resolved. This CDR3 spans 15 amino acids. CDR1 and CDR2 (germline): MNHEY, SVGAGI. Trimming removed 5 bases from V and 3 bases from J, with 13 bases in between. The CDR3 region has the DNA TGTGCCAGCAGTGGCACAGAGCCTTACACCGGGGAGCTGTTTTTT. It translates to CASSGTEPYTGELFF.

The chain uses TRBV14 and TRBJ2-1; 9 bases align to TRBD2. CDR1 and CDR2 (germline): SGHDN, FVKESK. This CDR3 is built from 16 residues. V lost 6 bases to trimming and J lost 4 bases; unmatched junction nucleotides: 10. The CDR3 DNA reads as TGTGCCAGCAGTTTACATAGCGGGAGAATGTACAATGAGCAGTTCTTC. Protein sequence: CASSLHSGRMYNEQFF.

The gene calls are TRBV10-3 and TRBJ2-3; 7 bases are a match to TRBD2. The CDR3 is 16 amino acids. Trimming removed 9 bases from V and 6 bases from J; junction bases left unmatched: 18. Germline V gene sequence: CDR1 ENHRY, CDR2 SYGVKD. CDR3: CAILPGRQGWEDTQYF. CDR3 in DNA: TGTGCCATACTTCCCGGGAGGCAGGGCTGGGAGGATACGCAGTATTTT.

The V gene is TRBV5-1, the J gene TRBJ2-1; 7 bases agree with TRBD1. CDR3 length equals 17 residues. Per germline, CDR1 SGHRS and CDR2 YFSETQ. Trimming removed 2 bases from V and 1 base from J; junction bases left unmatched: 9. CDR3 DNA: TGCGCCAGCAGCTTACCGGACAGGATGATATCCTACAATGAGCAGTTCTTC. Protein: CASSLPDRMISYNEQFF.

This clone was observed once. The chain uses TRBV7-6 and TRBJ2-7; TRBD1 aligns across 8 bases. The CDR3 sequence is 15 residues long. Germline assignment: CDR1 SGHVS and CDR2 FNYEAQ. The V gene end was trimmed by 2 bases and the J gene end by 5 bases; junction bases not matched to a gene: 8. The CDR3: CASSLRQGFVHEQYF. The CDR3 bases are TGTGCCAGCAGCTTACGACAGGGGTTCGTCCACGAGCAGTACTTC.

J is TRBJ2-2 and V is TRBV7-9; no clear D gene. Trimming took 1 base from V and 7 from J, leaving 7 bases between them. This CDR3 contains 13 residues. CDR1 and CDR2 from the germline V gene are SEHNR and FQNEAQ (reference sequence). The CDR3 reads CASSLESGGELFF. CDR3 nucleotide sequence: TGTGCCAGCAGCTTAGAATCGGGCGGGGAGCTGTTTTTT.

The rearrangement joins TRBV10-3 to TRBJ1-1; 9 bases agree with TRBD1. CDR3 size: 16 residues. The J segment lost 10 bases and the V segment lost 0 bases, leaving 12 bases of the junction unmatched. Germline CDR1 ENHRY, CDR2 SYGVKD. In DNA, the CDR3 is TGTGCCATCAGTGAGTCGGCAGGGACAGGGCGCCTGAGAGCTTTCTTT. This sequence encodes CAISESAGTGRLRAFF.

This clone was found once. V is TRBV5-1 and J is TRBJ1-1; TRBD1 agrees at 11 bases. CDR1 is SGHRS and CDR2 is YFSETQ in the germline V gene. The CDR3 is made up of 16 amino acids. V was pared by 3 bases and J by 4 bases, with 8 bases of the junction left unmatched. The CDR3 reads CASSSGQGARGTEAFF. The CDR3 DNA follows: TGCGCCAGCAGCTCTGGACAGGGGGCCCGGGGCACTGAAGCTTTCTTT. The full variable domain, rest sourced from reference TRBV5-1 and TRBJ1-1, is KAGVTQTPRYLIKTRGQQVTLSCSPISGHRSVSWYQQTPGQGLQFLFEYFSETQRNKGNFPGRFSGRQFSNSRSEMNVSTLELGDSALYLCASSSGQGARGTEAFFGQGTRLTVV.